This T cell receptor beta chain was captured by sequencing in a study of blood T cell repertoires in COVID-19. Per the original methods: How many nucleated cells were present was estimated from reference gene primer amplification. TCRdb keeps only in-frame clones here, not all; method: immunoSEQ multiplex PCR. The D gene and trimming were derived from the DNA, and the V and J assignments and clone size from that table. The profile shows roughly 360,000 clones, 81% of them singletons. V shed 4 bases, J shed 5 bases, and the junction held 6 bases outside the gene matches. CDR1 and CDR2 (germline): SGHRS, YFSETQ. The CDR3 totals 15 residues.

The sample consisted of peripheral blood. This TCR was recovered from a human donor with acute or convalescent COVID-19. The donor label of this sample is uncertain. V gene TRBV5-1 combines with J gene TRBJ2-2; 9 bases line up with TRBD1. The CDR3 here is CASSPGDRETGELFF. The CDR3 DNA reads TGCGCCAGCAGCCCTGGGGACAGGGAAACCGGGGAGCTGTTTTTT.